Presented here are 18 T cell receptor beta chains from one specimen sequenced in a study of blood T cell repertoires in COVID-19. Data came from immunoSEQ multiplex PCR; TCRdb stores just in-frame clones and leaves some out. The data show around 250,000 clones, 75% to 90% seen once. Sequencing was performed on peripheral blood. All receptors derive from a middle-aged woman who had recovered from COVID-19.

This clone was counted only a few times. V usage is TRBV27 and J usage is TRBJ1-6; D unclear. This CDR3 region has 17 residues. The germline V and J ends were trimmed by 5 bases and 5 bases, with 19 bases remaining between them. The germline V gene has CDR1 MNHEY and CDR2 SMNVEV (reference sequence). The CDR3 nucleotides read TGTGCCAGCAGTCCCTCCTACTATCTTCTTCATAATTCACCCCTCCACTTT. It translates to CASSPSYYLLHNSPLHF.

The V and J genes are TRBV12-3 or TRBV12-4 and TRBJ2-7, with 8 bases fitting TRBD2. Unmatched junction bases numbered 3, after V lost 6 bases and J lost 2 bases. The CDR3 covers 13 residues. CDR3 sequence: CASRGGGTYEQYF. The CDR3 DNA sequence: TGTGCCAGCAGGGGCGGGGGGACCTACGAGCAGTACTTC.

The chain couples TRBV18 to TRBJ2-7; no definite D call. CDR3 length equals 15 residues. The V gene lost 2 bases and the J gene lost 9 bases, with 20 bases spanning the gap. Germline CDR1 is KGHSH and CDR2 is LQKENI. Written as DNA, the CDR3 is TGTGCCAGCTCACCAGTCGCACCTGATACCGGGTCGCAGTACTTC. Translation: CASSPVAPDTGSQYF.

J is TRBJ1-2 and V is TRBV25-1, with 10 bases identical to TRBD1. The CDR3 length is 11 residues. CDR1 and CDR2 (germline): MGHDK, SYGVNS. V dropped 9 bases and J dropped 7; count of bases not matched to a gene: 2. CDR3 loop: CASRDRGGYTF. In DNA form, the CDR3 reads TGTGCCAGTCGGGACAGGGGTGGCTACACCTTC.

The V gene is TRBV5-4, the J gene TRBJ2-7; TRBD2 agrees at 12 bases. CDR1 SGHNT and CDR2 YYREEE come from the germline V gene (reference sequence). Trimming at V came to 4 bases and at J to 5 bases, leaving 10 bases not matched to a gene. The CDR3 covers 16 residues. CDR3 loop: CASSPSRLAGVNEQYF. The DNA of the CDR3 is TGTGCCAGCAGCCCGTCCCGACTAGCGGGAGTAAACGAGCAGTACTTC.

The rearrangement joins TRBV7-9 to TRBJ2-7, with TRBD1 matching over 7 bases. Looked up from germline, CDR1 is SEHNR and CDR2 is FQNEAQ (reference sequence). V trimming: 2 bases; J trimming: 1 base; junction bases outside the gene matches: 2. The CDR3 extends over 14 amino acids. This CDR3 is CASSLLGQSYEQYF. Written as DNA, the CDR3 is TGTGCCAGCAGCTTATTGGGACAGTCCTACGAGCAGTACTTC.

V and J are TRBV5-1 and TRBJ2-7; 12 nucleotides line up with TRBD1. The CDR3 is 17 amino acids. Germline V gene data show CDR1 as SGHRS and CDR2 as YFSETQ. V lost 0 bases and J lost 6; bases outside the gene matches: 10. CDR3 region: CASSLDLLGTGGVEQYF. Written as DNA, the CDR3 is TGCGCCAGCAGCTTGGACCTCCTTGGGACAGGGGGCGTCGAGCAGTACTTC.

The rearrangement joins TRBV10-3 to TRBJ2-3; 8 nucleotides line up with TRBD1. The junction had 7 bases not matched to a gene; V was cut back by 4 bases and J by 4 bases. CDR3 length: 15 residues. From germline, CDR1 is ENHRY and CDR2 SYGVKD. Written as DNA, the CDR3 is TGTGCCATCAGTGTAGAACAGGGGGTCCCAGATACGCAGTATTTT. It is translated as CAISVEQGVPDTQYF.

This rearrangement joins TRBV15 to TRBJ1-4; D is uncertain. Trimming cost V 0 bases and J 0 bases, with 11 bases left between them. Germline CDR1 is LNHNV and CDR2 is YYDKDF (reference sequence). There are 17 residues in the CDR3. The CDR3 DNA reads TGTGCCACCAGCAGAGATCTTGGGAGTGCAACTAATGAAAAACTGTTTTTT. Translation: CATSRDLGSATNEKLFF.

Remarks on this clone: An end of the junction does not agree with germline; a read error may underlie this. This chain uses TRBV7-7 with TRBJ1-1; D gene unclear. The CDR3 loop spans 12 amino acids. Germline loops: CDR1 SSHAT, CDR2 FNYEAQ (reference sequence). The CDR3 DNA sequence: TGTGCTAGCAGCTCGACTAGCCTGGCGGCTTTCTTT. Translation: CASSSTSLAAFF.

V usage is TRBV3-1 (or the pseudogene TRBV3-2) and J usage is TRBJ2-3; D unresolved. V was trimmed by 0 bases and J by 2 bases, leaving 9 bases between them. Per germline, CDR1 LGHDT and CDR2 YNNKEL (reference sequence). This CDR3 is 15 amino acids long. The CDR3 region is CASSQDAQYTDTQYF. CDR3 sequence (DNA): TGTGCCAGCAGCCAAGACGCACAATACACAGATACGCAGTATTTT.

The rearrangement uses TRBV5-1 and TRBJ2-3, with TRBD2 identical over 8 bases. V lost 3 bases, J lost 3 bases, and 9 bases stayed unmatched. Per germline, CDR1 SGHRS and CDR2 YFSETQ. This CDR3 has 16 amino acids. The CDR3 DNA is TGCGCCAGCAGCTCCTCTTCAGCGGGAGCGACAGATACGCAGTATTTT. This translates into CASSSSSAGATDTQYF.

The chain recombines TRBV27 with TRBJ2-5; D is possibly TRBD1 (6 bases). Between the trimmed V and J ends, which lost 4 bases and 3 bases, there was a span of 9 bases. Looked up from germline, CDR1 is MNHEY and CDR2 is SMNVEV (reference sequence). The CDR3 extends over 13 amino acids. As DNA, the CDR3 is TGTGCCAGCAGTTCCGGACAGAAAGAGACCCAGTACTTC. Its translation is CASSSGQKETQYF.

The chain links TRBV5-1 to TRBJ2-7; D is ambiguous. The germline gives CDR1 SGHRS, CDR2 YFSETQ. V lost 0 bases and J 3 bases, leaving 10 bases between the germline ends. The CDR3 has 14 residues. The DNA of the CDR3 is TGCGCCAGCAGCTTGGAAGTCCCGGGCTACGAGCAGTACTTC. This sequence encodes CASSLEVPGYEQYF.

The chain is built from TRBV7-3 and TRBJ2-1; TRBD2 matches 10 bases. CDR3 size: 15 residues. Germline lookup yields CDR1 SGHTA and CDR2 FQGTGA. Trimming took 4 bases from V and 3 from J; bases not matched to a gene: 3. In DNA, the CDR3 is TGTGCCAGCAGCTACGGACTAGCGGACTACAATGAGCAGTTCTTC. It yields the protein CASSYGLADYNEQFF.

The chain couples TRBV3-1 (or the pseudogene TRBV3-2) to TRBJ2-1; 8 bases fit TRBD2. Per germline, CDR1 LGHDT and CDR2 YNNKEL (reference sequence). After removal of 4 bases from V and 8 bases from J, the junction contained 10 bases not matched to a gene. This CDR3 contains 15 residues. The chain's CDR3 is CASSPLTGGPDEQFF. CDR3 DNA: TGTGCCAGCAGCCCCCTTACGGGAGGGCCTGATGAGCAGTTCTTC.

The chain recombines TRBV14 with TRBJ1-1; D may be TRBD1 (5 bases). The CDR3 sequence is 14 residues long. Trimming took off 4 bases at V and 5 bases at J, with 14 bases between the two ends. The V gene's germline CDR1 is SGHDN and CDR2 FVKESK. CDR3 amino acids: CASSPRALGTEAFF. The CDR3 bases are TGTGCCAGCAGCCCCAGGGCCCTAGGGACTGAAGCTTTCTTT.

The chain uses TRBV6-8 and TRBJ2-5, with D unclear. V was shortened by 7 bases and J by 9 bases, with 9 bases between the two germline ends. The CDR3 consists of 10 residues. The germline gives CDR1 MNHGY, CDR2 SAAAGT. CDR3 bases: TGTGCCAGCACCCCTCGGGCCCAGTACTTC. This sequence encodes CASTPRAQYF.